Following are 9 T cell receptor beta chains from one sample sequenced in a study of shared clonotypes between healthy human individuals. TCRdb's copy holds only in-frame clones and misses some; the assay was immunoSEQ multiplex PCR. Among over a million clones listed, 70% to 80% were seen once. Specimen: memory CD4+ T cells from PBMCs. Documented subset: CD45RA-negative fraction. Source of these receptors: a man aged 18 to 35 in good health. Some clones in this sample may be carry-over from other donors' samples.

This clone has more than one count but fewer than ten. The sample contains more than one DNA sequence encoding this CDR3. The chain has TRBV19 and TRBJ2-3; D is ambiguous. Germline V gene lookup returns CDR1 LNHDA and CDR2 SQIVND (reference sequence). V was shortened by 3 bases and J by 0 bases, with 7 bases between the two germline ends. The CDR3 runs to 14 residues. This chain's CDR3 is CASSITTSTDTQYF. In DNA form, the CDR3 reads TGTGCCAGTAGTATCACGACTAGCACAGATACGCAGTATTTT.

This chain links TRBV5-6 with TRBJ1-4; the match to TRBD1 covers 7 bases. The V gene end was trimmed by 2 bases and the J gene end by 3 bases; junction bases not matched to a gene: 4. The germline V gene has CDR1 SGHDT and CDR2 YYEEEE. The length of the CDR3 is 15 residues. The CDR3 DNA reads as TGTGCCAGCAGCTTTGGAGGGGGCGCTAATGAAAAACTGTTTTTT. Translation: CASSFGGGANEKLFF.

The rearrangement uses TRBV5-1 and TRBJ1-2; 9 bases are shared with TRBD1. Germline CDR1 reads SGHRS; CDR2 reads YFSETQ. The CDR3 is 14 amino acids. V was pared by 2 bases and J by 5 bases, with 4 bases of the junction left unmatched. CDR3 residues: CASSLTDRGYGYTF. In nucleotides, the CDR3 is TGCGCCAGCAGCTTAACCGACAGGGGGTATGGCTACACCTTC.

This rearrangement joins TRBV18 to TRBJ2-3, with D possibly being TRBD1 (6 bases). Germline assignment: CDR1 KGHSH and CDR2 LQKENI. Trimming took off 3 bases at V and 6 bases at J, with 16 bases between the two ends. The CDR3 spans 15 residues. CDR3 sequence: CASSPAGQIPDTQYF. DNA of the CDR3: TGTGCCAGCTCACCGGCTGGACAGATCCCGGATACGCAGTATTTT.

The CDR3 nucleotides are TGCAGTGCCAGCCGGGAGAATACGCAGTATTTT. Translating gives CSASRENTQYF. The genes are TRBV20-1 and TRBJ2-3, with a tentative D call TRBD2 (6 bases). Germline assignment: CDR1 DFQATT and CDR2 SNEGSKA (reference sequence). The V end lost 6 bases, the J end lost 7 bases, and 11 bases lay between the germline ends. There are 11 residues in the CDR3.

The rearrangement joins TRBV4-1 to TRBJ2-1; TRBD1 agrees at 8 bases. V lost 4 bases, J lost 8 bases, and 4 bases stayed unmatched. This CDR3 spans 13 amino acids. Germline CDR1 is MGHRA and CDR2 is YSYEKL. CDR3 sequence (DNA): TGCGCCAGCAGCCGCGGACAGGGCGATGAGCAGTTCTTC. Protein sequence: CASSRGQGDEQFF.

The rearrangement joins TRBV4-1 to TRBJ2-3; 10 positions match TRBD2. The length of the CDR3 is 17 residues. Germline assignment: CDR1 MGHRA and CDR2 YSYEKL. J was trimmed by 4 bases and V by 8 bases; bases with no gene match: 15. CDR3 in DNA: TGCGCCAGCTCCCTGGGGGGGGTAGCGGGAGGCGCAGATACGCAGTATTTT. This encodes CASSLGGVAGGADTQYF.

The chain employs TRBV28 and TRBJ2-7; possible D gene TRBD2, 5 bases. Germline assignment: CDR1 MDHEN and CDR2 SYDVKM. The V gene lost 3 bases and the J gene lost 2 bases, with 23 bases spanning the gap. The CDR3 is 18 residues long. CDR3 in amino acids: CASSFPLIGEMSAYEQYF. In DNA, the CDR3 is TGTGCCAGCAGTTTCCCCCTCATCGGGGAGATGTCCGCCTACGAGCAGTACTTC.

V is TRBV10-1 and J is TRBJ2-5; no clear D gene. Germline V CDR1 and CDR2: WNHNN, SYGVQD (reference sequence). The CDR3 totals 10 residues. V was shortened by 4 bases and J by 5 bases, with 2 bases between the two germline ends. The CDR3 nucleotides are TGCGCCAGCAGTGGGGAGACCCAGTACTTC. It translates to CASSGETQYF.